A selection of T cell receptor beta chains follows, all from one sample in a study of blood T cells in healthy people across ages. TCRdb ran MiXCR on the 5' RACE reads and lists one entry per CDR3 protein. Of hundreds of thousands of distinct CDR3 sequences in the sample, roughly 44% were seen once. Sequencing was performed on blood. These receptors were collected from a woman in her fifties or sixties in good health. Both conserved end residues are part of each CDR3. The D gene is left open where the match is weak. The listing skips clone size in some rows; elsewhere it reads once, few, many or a size class.

clone_size	v_call	j_call	d_call	cdr3_aa	cdr3_nt
.	TRBV12-3/TRBV12-4	TRBJ1-2	TRBD1	CASRTGGSYGYTF	TGTGCCAGCAGGACAGGGGGGAGCTATGGCTACACCTTC
.	TRBV24-1	TRBJ2-3	TRBD1	CATSDLGQGTDTQYF	TGTGCCACCAGTGATTTGGGACAGGGGACAGATACGCAGTATTTT
.	TRBV20-1	TRBJ2-4	TRBD2	CSAGLAGAVGAKNIQYF	TGCAGTGCTGGACTAGCGGGAGCAGTCGGGGCCAAAAACATTCAGTACTTC
.	TRBV6-2/TRBV6-3	TRBJ2-5	.	CASNLRGGRETQYF	TGTGCCAGCAACCTTAGGGGGGGCAGAGAGACCCAGTACTTC
.	TRBV27	TRBJ1-5	.	CASSSGGLGQPQHF	TGTGCCAGCAGTTCTGGGGGGTTGGGACAGCCCCAGCATTTT
.	TRBV4-2	TRBJ1-2	TRBD1	CASSQDIRTGEGYTF	TGTGCCAGCAGCCAAGATATTCGGACAGGGGAAGGCTACACCTTC
.	TRBV5-1	TRBJ2-3	TRBD2	CASSRSGASTDTQYF	TGCGCCAGCAGCAGGAGCGGGGCTAGCACAGATACGCAGTATTTT
.	TRBV9	TRBJ2-3	.	CASSVEVSDTQYF	TGTGCCAGCAGCGTAGAGGTCTCAGATACGCAGTATTTT
many	TRBV7-2	TRBJ2-6	TRBD1	CASSLSGLGQGLTGANVLTF	TGTGCCAGCAGCTTATCGGGTTTGGGACAGGGGCTTACTGGGGCCAACGTCCTGACTTTC
.	TRBV11-2	TRBJ2-2	TRBD1	CASSFGTGNTGELFF	TGTGCCAGCAGCTTCGGGACAGGGAACACCGGGGAGCTGTTTTTT
once	TRBV10-3	TRBJ1-1	.	CAISESGQTNTEAFF	TGTGCCATCAGTGAGTCAGGACAGACGAACACTGAAGCTTTCTTT
.	TRBV24-1	TRBJ2-3	TRBD2	CATSYGLAGDTQYF	TGTGCCACCAGCTACGGACTAGCGGGAGATACGCAGTATTTT
.	TRBV5-4	TRBJ2-5	TRBD2	CASTGSGRDQETQYF	TGTGCCAGCACTGGTAGCGGGAGGGATCAAGAGACCCAGTACTTC
few	TRBV7-7	TRBJ2-5	TRBD1	CASSQQGVRLGQETQYF	TGTGCTAGCAGCCAACAGGGGGTCCGCTTAGGGCAAGAGACCCAGTACTTC
.	TRBV13	TRBJ1-2	.	CASGRFWRSYGYTF	TGTGCCAGCGGTCGTTTTTGGAGATCCTATGGCTACACCTTC
.	TRBV11-1	TRBJ2-1	.	CASKFQSSGNEQFF	TGTGCCAGCAAGTTCCAGTCGAGCGGCAATGAGCAGTTCTTC
.	TRBV28	TRBJ1-4	.	CASRPSGGNEKLFF	TGTGCCAGCAGACCCAGCGGAGGTAATGAAAAACTGTTTTTT
.	TRBV28	TRBJ1-2	TRBD1	CAGSLVGQDFYGYTF	TGTGCCGGCAGTTTAGTTGGACAGGACTTCTATGGCTACACCTTC
.	TRBV27	TRBJ1-4	.	CASSTRTASNEKLFF	TGTGCCAGCAGTACTAGGACAGCCTCTAATGAAAAACTGTTTTTT
few	TRBV6-1	TRBJ2-7	.	CASRVGGTEQYF	TGTGCCAGCAGAGTGGGGGGGACAGAGCAGTACTTC
few	TRBV3-1	TRBJ2-7	.	CASSQVQQQYF	TGTGCCAGCAGCCAAGTTCAGCAGCAGTACTTC
.	TRBV18	TRBJ2-7	.	CASGASYNEQYF	TGTGCCAGCGGGGCCTCCTACAATGAGCAGTACTTC
many	TRBV29-1	TRBJ1-5	.	CSVVSGSGNQPQHF	TGCAGCGTTGTATCAGGGTCGGGCAATCAGCCCCAGCATTTT
.	TRBV7-3	TRBJ2-7	TRBD1	CASKEDRGPYEQYF	TGTGCCAGCAAGGAGGACAGGGGGCCCTACGAGCAGTACTTC
.	TRBV2	TRBJ2-7	TRBD2	CASSQGGGAYEQYF	TGTGCCAGCAGCCAGGGCGGGGGGGCTTACGAGCAGTACTTC
.	TRBV20-1	TRBJ2-7	.	CSALSDTYEQYF	TGCAGTGCCCTTTCTGATACCTACGAGCAGTACTTC
few	TRBV27	TRBJ2-3	TRBD1	CASSFFGTGGKGTDTQYF	TGTGCCAGCAGTTTTTTTGGGACAGGGGGCAAGGGAACAGATACGCAGTATTTT
few	TRBV7-3	TRBJ1-2	.	CASSLTSGSNYGYTF	TGTGCCAGCAGCTTAACCAGCGGTTCTAACTATGGCTACACCTTC
many	TRBV9	TRBJ2-5	.	CASSVGAALETQYF	TGTGCCAGCAGCGTAGGGGCGGCGTTAGAGACCCAGTACTTC
.	TRBV29-1	TRBJ2-5	.	CSVGTQQETQYF	TGCAGCGTGGGGACACAACAAGAGACCCAGTACTTC
many	TRBV12-3/TRBV12-4	TRBJ1-1	.	CASSSDPGRPEAFF	TGTGCCAGCAGCTCAGACCCAGGGCGGCCTGAAGCTTTCTTT
.	TRBV29-1	TRBJ1-1	.	CSVDANTNTEAFF	TGCAGCGTTGATGCCAACACGAACACTGAAGCTTTCTTT
.	TRBV20-1	TRBJ2-7	TRBD1	CSAIPRDREWSDWQYF	TGCAGTGCTATACCAAGGGACAGGGAGTGGAGTGATTGGCAGTACTTC
once	TRBV20-1	TRBJ1-2	TRBD1	CSAPSKGQGAGGYTF	TGCAGTGCTCCCTCAAAAGGACAGGGGGCGGGGGGCTACACCTTC
.	TRBV3-1	TRBJ1-2	.	CASSPHQTMTGAFGYTF	TGTGCCAGCAGTCCTCATCAAACTATGACAGGAGCATTCGGATACACCTTC
.	TRBV7-3	TRBJ2-3	.	CASSMGLGTDTQYF	TGTGCCAGCAGCATGGGTCTCGGCACAGATACGCAGTATTTT
.	TRBV5-1	TRBJ2-4	TRBD1	CASSLQWTGVAKNIQYF	TGCGCCAGCAGCTTGCAATGGACAGGGGTAGCCAAAAACATTCAGTACTTC